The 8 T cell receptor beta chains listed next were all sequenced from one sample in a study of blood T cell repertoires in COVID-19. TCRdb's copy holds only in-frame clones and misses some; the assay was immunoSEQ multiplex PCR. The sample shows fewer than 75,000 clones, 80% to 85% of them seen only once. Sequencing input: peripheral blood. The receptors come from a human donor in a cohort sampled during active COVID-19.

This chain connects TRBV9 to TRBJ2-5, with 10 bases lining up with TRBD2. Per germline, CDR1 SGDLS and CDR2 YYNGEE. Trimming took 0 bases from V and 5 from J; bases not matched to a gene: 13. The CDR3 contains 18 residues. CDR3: CASSVGPAGGPRDETQYF. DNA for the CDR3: TGTGCCAGCAGCGTAGGACCAGCGGGGGGGCCCAGAGATGAGACCCAGTACTTC.

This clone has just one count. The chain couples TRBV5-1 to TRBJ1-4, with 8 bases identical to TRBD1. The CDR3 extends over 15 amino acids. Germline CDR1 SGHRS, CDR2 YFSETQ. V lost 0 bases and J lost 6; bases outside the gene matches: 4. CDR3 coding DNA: TGCGCCAGCAGCTTGGGCCTGGACAGGGATGAAAAACTGTTTTTT. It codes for CASSLGLDRDEKLFF.

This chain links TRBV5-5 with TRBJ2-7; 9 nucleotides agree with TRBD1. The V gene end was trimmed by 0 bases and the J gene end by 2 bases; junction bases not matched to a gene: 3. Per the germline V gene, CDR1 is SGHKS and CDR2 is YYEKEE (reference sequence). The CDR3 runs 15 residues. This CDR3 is CASSLGRTGAYEQYF. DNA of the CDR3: TGTGCCAGCAGCTTGGGGCGGACAGGGGCCTACGAGCAGTACTTC.

CDR3 DNA sequence: TGTGCCAGCAGCTTTACAGGGGTCAGGACCGAAGCTTTCTTT. Translated, it gives CASSFTGVRTEAFF. The chain combines TRBV11-2 with TRBJ1-1, with 7 bases aligning to TRBD1. The J segment lost 8 bases and the V segment lost 3 bases, leaving 9 bases of the junction unmatched. The CDR3 sequence is 14 residues long. Germline V gene sequence: CDR1 SGHAT, CDR2 FQNNGV.

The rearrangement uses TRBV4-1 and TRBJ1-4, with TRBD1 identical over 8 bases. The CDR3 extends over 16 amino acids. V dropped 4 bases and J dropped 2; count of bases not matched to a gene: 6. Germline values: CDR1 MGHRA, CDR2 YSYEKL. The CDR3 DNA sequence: TGCGCCAGCAGCCTAGGACAGGGTACGACTAATGAAAAACTGTTTTTT. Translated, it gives CASSLGQGTTNEKLFF.

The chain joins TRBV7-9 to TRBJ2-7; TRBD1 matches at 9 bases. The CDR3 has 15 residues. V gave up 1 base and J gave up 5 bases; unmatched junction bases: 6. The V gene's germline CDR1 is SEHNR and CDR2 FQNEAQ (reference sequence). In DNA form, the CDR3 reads TGTGCCAGCAGCTTAGTGGGACAGGGATTCCACGAGCAGTACTTC. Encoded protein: CASSLVGQGFHEQYF.

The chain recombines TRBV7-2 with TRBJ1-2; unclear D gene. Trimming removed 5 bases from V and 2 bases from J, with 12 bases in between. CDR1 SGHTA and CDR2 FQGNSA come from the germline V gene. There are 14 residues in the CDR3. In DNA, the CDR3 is TGTGCCAGCAGCCAGTGGAGAGACAACTATGGCTACACCTTC. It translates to CASSQWRDNYGYTF.

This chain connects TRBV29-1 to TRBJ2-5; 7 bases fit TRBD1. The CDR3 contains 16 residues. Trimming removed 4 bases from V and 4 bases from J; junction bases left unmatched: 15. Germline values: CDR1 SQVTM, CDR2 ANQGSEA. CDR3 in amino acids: CSVVGLRDRESETQYF. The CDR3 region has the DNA TGCAGCGTTGTTGGATTACGGGACAGAGAATCAGAGACCCAGTACTTC.